These T cell receptor beta chains were read from a single sample in a study of blood T cell repertoires in COVID-19. The method was immunoSEQ multiplex PCR; TCRdb's version includes in-frame clones alone and lacks a portion of them. Of 95,000 to 150,000 clones listed, nearly 90% are singletons. The sequenced sample consisted of peripheral blood. The receptors were gathered from a woman in her sixties or seventies with COVID-19, enrolled during active disease. The CDR3 runs from the conserved cysteine through the conserved F or W. D genes are given only for firm matches. A clone size is listed for some rows: how often the clone was seen (once, few, many), or a class if it is expanded.

V	size	J	D	CDR3	DNA
TRBV6-6	-	TRBJ2-7	TRBD2	CASSSGLAGDYEQYF	TGTGCCAGCAGTTCTGGACTAGCGGGGGACTACGAGCAGTACTTC
TRBV25-1	-	TRBJ1-2	-	CASSGQPAGYGYTF	TGTGCCAGCAGTGGACAGCCAGCTGGGTATGGCTACACCTTC
TRBV6-5	-	TRBJ1-2	TRBD1	CASSYSGQGANYGYTF	TGTGCCAGCAGTTACTCGGGACAGGGGGCTAACTATGGCTACACCTTC
TRBV7-2	-	TRBJ2-3	-	CASSLAAAGWADTQYF	TGTGCCAGCAGCTTAGCGGCGGCGGGTTGGGCAGATACGCAGTATTTT
TRBV10-3	-	TRBJ2-5	TRBD2	CAISESRSEAGGLETQYF	TGTGCCATCAGTGAGTCGAGAAGTGAAGCGGGGGGGCTAGAGACCCAGTACTTC
TRBV9	-	TRBJ1-3	-	CASSAQTQHGNTIYF	TGTGCCAGCAGCGCCCAGACTCAACATGGAAACACCATATATTTT
TRBV5-1	-	TRBJ2-5	TRBD2	CASSSGTSGGGGQETQYF	TGCGCCAGCAGCTCCGGGACTAGCGGGGGAGGAGGCCAAGAGACCCAGTACTTC
TRBV25-1	-	TRBJ2-5	TRBD1	CASSERTGQETQYF	TGTGCCAGCAGTGAGCGGACAGGTCAGGAGACCCAGTACTTC
TRBV15	once	TRBJ1-2	-	CATSPRTLGGYTF	TGTGCCACCAGCCCCCGGACATTGGGTGGCTACACCTTC
TRBV19	-	TRBJ2-3	TRBD2	CASNRVAGTTTDTQYF	TGTGCCAGTAATAGGGTCGCAGGGACTACCACAGATACGCAGTATTTT
TRBV6-2/TRBV6-3	-	TRBJ2-4	TRBD2	CASSSFPGLAGGLAKNIQYF	TGTGCCAGCAGTTCCTTCCCGGGACTAGCGGGGGGGCTGGCCAAAAACATTCAGTACTTC
TRBV28	-	TRBJ1-5	-	CASIFLGAGNQPQHF	TGTGCCAGCATTTTTTTGGGGGCAGGTAATCAGCCCCAGCATTTT
TRBV4-3	-	TRBJ2-1	-	CASSQDQGSYNEQFF	TGCGCCAGCAGCCAAGATCAGGGTTCCTACAATGAGCAGTTCTTC
TRBV4-2	-	TRBJ1-2	-	CASSQDRGIYGYTF	TGTGCCAGCAGCCAAGACAGGGGAATCTATGGCTACACCTTC
TRBV4-2	-	TRBJ2-2	TRBD2	CASSQDQAAGAGELFF	TGTGCCAGCAGCCAAGATCAGGCCGCGGGGGCCGGGGAGCTGTTTTTT
TRBV3-1/TRBV3-2	-	TRBJ2-1	-	CASSSAESEQFF	TGTGCCAGCAGCAGCGCGGAGAGTGAGCAGTTCTTC
TRBV5-1	-	TRBJ1-2	-	CASSLVLGAGYTF	TGCGCCAGCAGCTTGGTGCTGGGCGCGGGCTACACCTTC
TRBV5-1	-	TRBJ1-5	TRBD1	CASSFTGTGNQPQHF	TGCGCCAGCAGCTTCACGGGGACAGGCAATCAGCCCCAGCATTTT
TRBV3-1/TRBV3-2	-	TRBJ1-3	TRBD1	CASSPGTENTIYF	TGTGCCAGCAGCCCGGGGACAGAAAACACCATATATTTT
TRBV7-2	-	TRBJ2-6	-	CASSSRPGSGANVLTF	TGTGCCAGCAGCTCCCGTCCGGGTTCTGGGGCCAACGTCCTGACTTTC
TRBV4-2	-	TRBJ2-1	TRBD2	CASSQDAVAGWNEQFF	TGTGCCAGCAGCCAAGATGCGGTAGCGGGGTGGAATGAGCAGTTCTTC
TRBV4-1	-	TRBJ1-5	TRBD1	CASSQGQGSSNQPQHF	TGCGCCAGCAGCCAGGGACAGGGTTCGAGCAATCAGCCCCAGCATTTT
TRBV3-1/TRBV3-2	-	TRBJ1-3	-	CASSQAPPSLLSGNTIYF	TGTGCCAGCAGCCAAGCCCCCCCGTCCCTACTCTCTGGAAACACCATATATTTT
TRBV9	-	TRBJ2-3	TRBD2	CASSRLVSFETSGGTDTQYF	TGTGCCAGCAGCCGCCTAGTGTCGTTTGAAACTAGCGGGGGGACAGATACGCAGTATTTT
TRBV28	-	TRBJ2-2	TRBD1	CASRPGQGAFGTGELFF	TGTGCCAGCAGACCGGGACAGGGGGCTTTTGGAACCGGGGAGCTGTTTTTT
TRBV5-1	-	TRBJ2-7	-	CASSIADNYEQYF	TGCGCCAGCAGCATTGCGGACAACTACGAGCAGTACTTC
TRBV3-1/TRBV3-2	-	TRBJ1-2	-	CASSHDPGTSNYGYTF	TGTGCCAGCAGCCATGACCCTGGGACATCTAACTATGGCTACACCTTC
TRBV27	-	TRBJ2-7	TRBD1	CASSVGQGEYEQYF	TGTGCCAGCAGCGTGGGACAGGGTGAGTACGAGCAGTACTTC
TRBV6-1	-	TRBJ2-5	TRBD2	CASSELAGGPQETQYF	TGTGCCAGCAGTGAATTAGCGGGGGGGCCCCAAGAGACCCAGTACTTC
TRBV4-2	-	TRBJ1-4	-	CASSPPNSMQEKLFF	TGTGCCAGCAGCCCCCCGAACAGCATGCAAGAAAAACTGTTTTTT
TRBV29-1	-	TRBJ2-2	TRBD2	CSVVGGNGELFF	TGCAGCGTTGTGGGGGGGAACGGGGAGCTGTTTTTT
TRBV15	-	TRBJ2-3	TRBD2	CATSRWLSGGAIDTQYF	TGTGCCACCAGCCGATGGCTTAGCGGGGGGGCGATAGATACGCAGTATTTT
TRBV7-2	-	TRBJ1-1	-	CASSQEVFTEAFF	TGTGCCAGCAGCCAAGAGGTATTCACTGAAGCTTTCTTT
TRBV5-1	-	TRBJ1-5	TRBD1	CASKQGVNQPQHF	TGCGCCAGCAAACAGGGGGTGAATCAGCCCCAGCATTTT
TRBV7-9	few	TRBJ1-2	-	CASSRDARRGGYTF	TGTGCCAGCAGCCGGGACGCCCGGCGGGGAGGCTACACCTTC
TRBV7-2	-	TRBJ1-1	-	CASSVTANTEAFF	TGTGCCAGCAGCGTTACAGCGAACACTGAAGCTTTCTTT
TRBV12-3/TRBV12-4	-	TRBJ2-1	-	CASSFAGVHEQFF	TGTGCCAGCAGTTTCGCGGGTGTCCATGAGCAGTTCTTC
TRBV9	-	TRBJ2-1	-	CASSVTGGYNEQFF	TGTGCCAGCAGCGTAACCGGGGGTTACAATGAGCAGTTCTTC
TRBV6-5	-	TRBJ1-3	TRBD1	CASRPQGERNTIYF	TGTGCCAGCAGGCCCCAGGGGGAGAGAAACACCATATATTTT
TRBV6-2/TRBV6-3	few	TRBJ1-2	-	CASSYNSQGEDTF	TGTGCCAGCAGTTACAACTCGCAGGGCGAAGACACCTTC
TRBV4-2	-	TRBJ1-1	-	CASSQHTGAEAFF	TGTGCCAGCAGCCAACATACAGGAGCTGAAGCTTTCTTT